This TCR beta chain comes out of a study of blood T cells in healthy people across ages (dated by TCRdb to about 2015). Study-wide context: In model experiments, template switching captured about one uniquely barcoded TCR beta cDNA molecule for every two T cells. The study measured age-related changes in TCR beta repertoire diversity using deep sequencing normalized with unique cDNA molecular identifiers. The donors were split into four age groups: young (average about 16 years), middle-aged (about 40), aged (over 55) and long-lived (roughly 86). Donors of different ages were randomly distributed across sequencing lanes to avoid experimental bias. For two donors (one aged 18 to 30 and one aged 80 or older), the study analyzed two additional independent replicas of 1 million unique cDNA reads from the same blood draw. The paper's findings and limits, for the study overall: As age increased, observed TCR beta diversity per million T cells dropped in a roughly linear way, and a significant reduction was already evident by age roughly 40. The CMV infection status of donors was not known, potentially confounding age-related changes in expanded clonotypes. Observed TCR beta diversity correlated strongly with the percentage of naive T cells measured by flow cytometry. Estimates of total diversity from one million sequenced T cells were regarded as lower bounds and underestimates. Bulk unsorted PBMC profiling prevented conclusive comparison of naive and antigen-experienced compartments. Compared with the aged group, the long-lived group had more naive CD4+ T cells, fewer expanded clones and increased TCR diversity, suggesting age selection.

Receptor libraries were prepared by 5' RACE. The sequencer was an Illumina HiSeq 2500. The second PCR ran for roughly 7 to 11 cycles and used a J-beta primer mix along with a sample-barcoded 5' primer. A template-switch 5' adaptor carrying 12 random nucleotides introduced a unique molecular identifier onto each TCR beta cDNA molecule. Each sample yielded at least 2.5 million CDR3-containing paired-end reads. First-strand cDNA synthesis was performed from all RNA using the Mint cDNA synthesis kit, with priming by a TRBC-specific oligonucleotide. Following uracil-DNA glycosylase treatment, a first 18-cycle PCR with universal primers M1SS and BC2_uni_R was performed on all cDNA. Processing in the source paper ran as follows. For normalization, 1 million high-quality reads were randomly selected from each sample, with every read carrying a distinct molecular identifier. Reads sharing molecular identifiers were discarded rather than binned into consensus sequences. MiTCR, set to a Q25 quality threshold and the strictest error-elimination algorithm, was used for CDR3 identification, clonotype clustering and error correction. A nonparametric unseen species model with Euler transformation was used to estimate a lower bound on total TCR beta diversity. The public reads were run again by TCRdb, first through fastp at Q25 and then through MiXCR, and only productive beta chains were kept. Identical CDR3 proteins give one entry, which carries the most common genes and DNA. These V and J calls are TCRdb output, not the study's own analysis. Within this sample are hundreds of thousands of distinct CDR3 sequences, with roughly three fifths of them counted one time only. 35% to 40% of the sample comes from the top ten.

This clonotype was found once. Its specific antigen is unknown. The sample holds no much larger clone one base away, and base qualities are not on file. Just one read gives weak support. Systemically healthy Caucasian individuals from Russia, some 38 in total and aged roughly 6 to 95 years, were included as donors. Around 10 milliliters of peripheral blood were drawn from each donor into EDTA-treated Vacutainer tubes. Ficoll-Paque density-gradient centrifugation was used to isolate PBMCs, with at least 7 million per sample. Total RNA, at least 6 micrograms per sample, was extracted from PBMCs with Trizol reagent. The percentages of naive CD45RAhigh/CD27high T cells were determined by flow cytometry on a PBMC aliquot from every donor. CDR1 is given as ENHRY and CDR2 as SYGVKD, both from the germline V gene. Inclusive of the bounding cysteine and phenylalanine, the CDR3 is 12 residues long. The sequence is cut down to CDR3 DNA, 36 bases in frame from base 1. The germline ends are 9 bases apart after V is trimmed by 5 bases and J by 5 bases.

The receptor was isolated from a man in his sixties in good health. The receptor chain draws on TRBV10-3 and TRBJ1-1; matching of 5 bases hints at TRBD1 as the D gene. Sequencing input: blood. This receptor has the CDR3 CAISSGRTEAFF. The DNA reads TGTGCCATCAGTTCAGGGAGGACTGAAGCTTTCTTT.